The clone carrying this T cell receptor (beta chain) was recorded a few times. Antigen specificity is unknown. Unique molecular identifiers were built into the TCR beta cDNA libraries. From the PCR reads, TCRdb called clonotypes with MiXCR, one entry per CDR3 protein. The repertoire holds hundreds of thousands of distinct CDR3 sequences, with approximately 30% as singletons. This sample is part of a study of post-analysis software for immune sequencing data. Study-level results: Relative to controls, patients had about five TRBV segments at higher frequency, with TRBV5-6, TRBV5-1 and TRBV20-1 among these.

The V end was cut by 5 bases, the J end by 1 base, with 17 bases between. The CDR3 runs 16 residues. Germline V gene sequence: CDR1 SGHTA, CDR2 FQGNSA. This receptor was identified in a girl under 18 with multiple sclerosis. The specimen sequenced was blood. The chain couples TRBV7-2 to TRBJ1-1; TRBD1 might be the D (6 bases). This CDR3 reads CASSLVGAIQNTEAFF. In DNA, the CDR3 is TGTGCCAGCAGCCTCGTGGGGGCCATTCAGAACACTGAAGCTTTCTTT.